This TCR beta chain was recovered during a study of CD8+ T cells in alopecia areata. Regarding the study as a whole: Researchers reported that TCR sharing among patients proved less clear than in mice, possibly HLA-linked.

A remark on this clone: As yet, its antigen is unknown.

RNA was isolated and reverse transcribed to cDNA, the sequencing template. The data were produced by immunoSEQ multiplex PCR, yet TCRdb's version contains in-frame clones alone and is incomplete. Of roughly 250,000 clones in the sample, 67% were seen once. The CDR3 is 15 residues long. V shed 1 base and J shed 0 bases, with 10 bases lying between them. Germline CDR1 SGHDT, CDR2 YYEEEE. The sequence was collected from a human donor with alopecia areata. The chain recombines TRBV5-6 with TRBJ1-1; D is unclear. This sample comprised CD4+ T cells sorted from blood, obtained at week 0. DNA of the CDR3: TGTGCCAGCAGCTTGATAGGATCGGTGAACACTGAAGCTTTCTTT. Its protein is CASSLIGSVNTEAFF.